A selection of T cell receptor beta chains follows, all from one sample in a study of blood T cell repertoires in COVID-19. Only in-frame clones appear in the TCRdb table, and some are missing; sequencing was by immunoSEQ multiplex PCR. The data contain about 250,000 clones, 87% of them singletons. The sample was peripheral blood. The source of these receptors is a man aged 18-30 years with active or convalescent COVID-19. Each CDR3 is given with its conserved first and last residue. Each record gives: V gene, D gene, clone size, J gene, CDR3 DNA, CDR3 protein. A D gene is named only where the DNA matches it firmly. Rows may omit the clone size; those that give it use once, few, many or a size class.

v_call: TRBV5-6
d_call: .
clone_size: .
j_call: TRBJ2-1
cdr3_nt: TGTGCCAGCAGCTTGGAGGGAGTCTCCTACAATGAGCAGTTCTTC
cdr3_aa: CASSLEGVSYNEQFF

v_call: TRBV7-2
d_call: TRBD2
clone_size: .
j_call: TRBJ2-1
cdr3_nt: TGTGCCAGCAGCTTAGTGGCTAGCGGGAGGGGTAATGAGCAGTTCTTC
cdr3_aa: CASSLVASGRGNEQFF

v_call: TRBV5-1
d_call: TRBD2
clone_size: .
j_call: TRBJ2-5
cdr3_nt: TGCGCCAGCAGCATCACCGGGACTAGCGTGGAGACCCAGTACTTC
cdr3_aa: CASSITGTSVETQYF

v_call: TRBV5-4
d_call: .
clone_size: few
j_call: TRBJ1-2
cdr3_nt: TGTGCCAGCAGCTTACTTATGACAGGATACTATGGCTACACCTTC
cdr3_aa: CASSLLMTGYYGYTF

v_call: TRBV6-5
d_call: TRBD2
clone_size: .
j_call: TRBJ2-2
cdr3_nt: TGTGCCAGCAGGGAGACTAGCGCGAACACCGGGGAGCTGTTTTTT
cdr3_aa: CASRETSANTGELFF

v_call: TRBV10-3
d_call: .
clone_size: .
j_call: TRBJ1-5
cdr3_nt: TGTGCCATCAGTGAGTCATTCGGGGTTAGCAATCAGCCCCAGCATTTT
cdr3_aa: CAISESFGVSNQPQHF

v_call: TRBV30
d_call: .
clone_size: .
j_call: TRBJ1-2
cdr3_nt: TGTGCCTGGAGCGAGGACAAGGGGCATGGCTACACCTTC
cdr3_aa: CAWSEDKGHGYTF

v_call: TRBV7-9
d_call: .
clone_size: .
j_call: TRBJ1-1
cdr3_nt: TGTGCCAGCAGCTTAGGGACAGCGAACACTGAAGCTTTCTTT
cdr3_aa: CASSLGTANTEAFF

v_call: TRBV6-2/TRBV6-3
d_call: TRBD2
clone_size: .
j_call: TRBJ2-1
cdr3_nt: TGTGCCAGCAGTTCCGTCTCTAGCGGGGGGGCCCCTTACAATGAGCAGTTCTTC
cdr3_aa: CASSSVSSGGAPYNEQFF

v_call: TRBV13
d_call: .
clone_size: .
j_call: TRBJ1-2
cdr3_nt: TGTGCCAGCAGCGCTCGAAAGCTAACCTATGGCTACACCTTC
cdr3_aa: CASSARKLTYGYTF

v_call: TRBV30
d_call: .
clone_size: .
j_call: TRBJ1-2
cdr3_nt: TGTGCCTGGACCGATCCCCAGGGGCCACTCGCTAACTATGGCTACACCTTC
cdr3_aa: CAWTDPQGPLANYGYTF

v_call: TRBV6-2/TRBV6-3
d_call: .
clone_size: .
j_call: TRBJ2-3
cdr3_nt: TGTGCCAGCAGTTCGTCTGGCAGGGTGGATACGCAGTATTTT
cdr3_aa: CASSSSGRVDTQYF

v_call: TRBV3-1/TRBV3-2
d_call: TRBD2
clone_size: .
j_call: TRBJ2-5
cdr3_nt: TGTGCCAGCAGCCCCCGTTTAGCGGGAGTTATGGAGACCCAGTACTTC
cdr3_aa: CASSPRLAGVMETQYF

v_call: TRBV19
d_call: TRBD1
clone_size: .
j_call: TRBJ1-3
cdr3_nt: TGTGCCAGTTGGACAGGGGGCTTCTCTGGAAACACCATATATTTT
cdr3_aa: CASWTGGFSGNTIYF

v_call: TRBV19
d_call: .
clone_size: .
j_call: TRBJ2-1
cdr3_nt: TGTGCCAGTAGTATCGCAGGGATGGGTTTAAATGAGCAGTTCTTC
cdr3_aa: CASSIAGMGLNEQFF

v_call: TRBV4-3
d_call: .
clone_size: .
j_call: TRBJ1-4
cdr3_nt: TGCGCCAGCACCTCCGGGAGGGAGAGTGAAAAACTGTTTTTT
cdr3_aa: CASTSGRESEKLFF

v_call: TRBV9
d_call: TRBD1
clone_size: .
j_call: TRBJ1-2
cdr3_nt: TGTGCCAGCAGCCCGGGACAGGATGGCTACACCTTC
cdr3_aa: CASSPGQDGYTF

v_call: TRBV7-8
d_call: .
clone_size: .
j_call: TRBJ1-1
cdr3_nt: TGTGCCAGCAGCCGAGACAGAAGGAACACTGAAGCTTTCTTT
cdr3_aa: CASSRDRRNTEAFF

v_call: TRBV19
d_call: .
clone_size: .
j_call: TRBJ1-5
cdr3_nt: TGTGCCAGTAGTGCGACAGGACCCAATCAGCCCCAGCATTTT
cdr3_aa: CASSATGPNQPQHF

v_call: TRBV27
d_call: .
clone_size: .
j_call: TRBJ2-3
cdr3_nt: TGTGCCAGCAGTTTATCGTTAGCGGGCACAGATACGCAGTATTTT
cdr3_aa: CASSLSLAGTDTQYF

v_call: TRBV2
d_call: .
clone_size: .
j_call: TRBJ1-1
cdr3_nt: TGTGCCAGCAGGGGGACACTGAACACTGAAGCTTTCTTT
cdr3_aa: CASRGTLNTEAFF

v_call: TRBV5-1
d_call: TRBD2
clone_size: few
j_call: TRBJ2-2
cdr3_nt: TGCGCCAGCAGCTTGACTGGACTAGCGGGAATTTCAGCCGGGGAGCTGTTTTTT
cdr3_aa: CASSLTGLAGISAGELFF

v_call: TRBV5-8
d_call: .
clone_size: .
j_call: TRBJ1-2
cdr3_nt: TGTGCCAGCAGCCCGGGACACTTAGTCCACTATGGCTACACCTTC
cdr3_aa: CASSPGHLVHYGYTF

v_call: TRBV12-3/TRBV12-4
d_call: .
clone_size: .
j_call: TRBJ2-5
cdr3_nt: TGTGCCACCTCTGAGGTGCTCACGGAGACCCAGTACTTC
cdr3_aa: CATSEVLTETQYF

v_call: TRBV6-5
d_call: .
clone_size: .
j_call: TRBJ1-1
cdr3_nt: TGTGCCAGCAGCTCGGGAGATCGGGGTGAAGCTTTCTTT
cdr3_aa: CASSSGDRGEAFF

v_call: TRBV13
d_call: .
clone_size: few
j_call: TRBJ1-5
cdr3_nt: TGTGCCAGCAGCTTTGGACTGGACAGCAATCAGCCCCAGCATTTT
cdr3_aa: CASSFGLDSNQPQHF

v_call: TRBV3-1/TRBV3-2
d_call: .
clone_size: .
j_call: TRBJ1-2
cdr3_nt: TGTGCCAGCAGCCCCGGGTCCTATGGCTACACCTTC
cdr3_aa: CASSPGSYGYTF

v_call: TRBV9
d_call: TRBD2
clone_size: .
j_call: TRBJ2-3
cdr3_nt: TGTGCCAGCAGCGTAGCCGGGGGGAGAAGGCCAGATACGCAGTATTTT
cdr3_aa: CASSVAGGRRPDTQYF

v_call: TRBV19
d_call: .
clone_size: few
j_call: TRBJ1-3
cdr3_nt: TGTGCCAGTAGTGCGCAGGACTCTGGAAACACCATATATTTT
cdr3_aa: CASSAQDSGNTIYF

v_call: TRBV30
d_call: .
clone_size: .
j_call: TRBJ2-7
cdr3_nt: TGTGCCTGGAGTCGTGGGCATCATGAGCAGTACTTC
cdr3_aa: CAWSRGHHEQYF

v_call: TRBV13
d_call: .
clone_size: .
j_call: TRBJ1-3
cdr3_nt: TGTGCCAGCAGCTTGAAAGCCTCTGGAAACACCATATATTTT
cdr3_aa: CASSLKASGNTIYF

v_call: TRBV7-2
d_call: TRBD1
clone_size: .
j_call: TRBJ1-2
cdr3_nt: TGTGCCAGCAGCCCGAAAGCGACAGGGCATGGGGGCTACACCTTC
cdr3_aa: CASSPKATGHGGYTF

v_call: TRBV19
d_call: .
clone_size: .
j_call: TRBJ2-3
cdr3_nt: TGTGCCAGTAAGTCAATCGGGGGCACAGATACGCAGTATTTT
cdr3_aa: CASKSIGGTDTQYF

v_call: TRBV12-5
d_call: .
clone_size: .
j_call: TRBJ1-5
cdr3_nt: TGTGCTAGTGGTAGCGAGGGAGGACCCCAGCATTTT
cdr3_aa: CASGSEGGPQHF

v_call: TRBV19
d_call: TRBD1
clone_size: .
j_call: TRBJ2-7
cdr3_nt: TGTGCCAGTAGTATCTTCCGGGACAGATTACACTACGAGCAGTACTTC
cdr3_aa: CASSIFRDRLHYEQYF

v_call: TRBV29-1
d_call: TRBD1
clone_size: .
j_call: TRBJ1-2
cdr3_nt: TGCAGCGTTGTGGGGACAGGGAAGGAGGTTGGCTACACCTTC
cdr3_aa: CSVVGTGKEVGYTF

v_call: TRBV4-1
d_call: TRBD2
clone_size: .
j_call: TRBJ2-2
cdr3_nt: TGCGCCAGCAGCCCCCGACTAGCGGGGGGGCGTCCCACCGGGGAGCTGTTTTTT
cdr3_aa: CASSPRLAGGRPTGELFF

v_call: TRBV21-1
d_call: .
clone_size: .
j_call: TRBJ1-5
cdr3_nt: TGTGCCAGCAGCGAAAGACCGGGTGGTCAGCCCCAGCATTTT
cdr3_aa: CASSERPGGQPQHF

v_call: TRBV5-8
d_call: TRBD1
clone_size: .
j_call: TRBJ2-3
cdr3_nt: TGTGCCAGCAGCTCCTCGGGGACAGTCATCACAGATACGCAGTATTTT
cdr3_aa: CASSSSGTVITDTQYF

v_call: TRBV7-2
d_call: TRBD1
clone_size: .
j_call: TRBJ2-3
cdr3_nt: TGTGCCAGCAGCCCCGACAGGGGAGGAGATACGCAGTATTTT
cdr3_aa: CASSPDRGGDTQYF

v_call: TRBV18
d_call: TRBD1
clone_size: .
j_call: TRBJ1-1
cdr3_nt: TGTGCCAGCTCACAACTCGACAGGGTGGGCACTGAAGCTTTCTTT
cdr3_aa: CASSQLDRVGTEAFF

v_call: TRBV28
d_call: TRBD1
clone_size: .
j_call: TRBJ2-1
cdr3_nt: TGTGCCAGAACGGGACAGGGGGTTCATGAGCAGTTCTTC
cdr3_aa: CARTGQGVHEQFF

v_call: TRBV6-2/TRBV6-3
d_call: .
clone_size: .
j_call: TRBJ1-6
cdr3_nt: TGTGCCAGCAGTTACTCCAACAGGGCGATTTCACCCCTCCACTTT
cdr3_aa: CASSYSNRAISPLHF

v_call: TRBV5-5
d_call: TRBD1
clone_size: .
j_call: TRBJ2-5
cdr3_nt: TGTGCCAGCAGCTTGTATACAGGGGGCAAGCCAAGGGTGGCCCAGTACTTC
cdr3_aa: CASSLYTGGKPRVAQYF

v_call: TRBV7-2
d_call: .
clone_size: .
j_call: TRBJ1-5
cdr3_nt: TGTGCCAGCAGCTTAGTTGACAGGAGAAATCAGCCCCAGCATTTT
cdr3_aa: CASSLVDRRNQPQHF